This T cell receptor beta chain was identified during a study of T cells after yellow fever vaccination. Study-level findings and limits: Only a minor proportion of clonotypes was detected across both CD4 and CD8 compartments. Most clones from primary vaccination were detected again post-booster (just over 95% CD4, roughly 90% CD8). FACS-sorted repertoires might harbor abundant contaminating clonotypes from the bulk population.

TCRdb itself ran the 5' RACE reads through MiXCR, one entry per CDR3 protein. The sample carries a few hundred thousand distinct CDR3 sequences, 10% to 15% recorded once. This clonotype has only a few counts. Its target is not known. V was shortened by 4 bases and J by 1 base, with 16 bases between the two germline ends. The CDR3 runs 16 residues. The V gene's germline CDR1 is SGDLS and CDR2 YYNGEE. The origin of this receptor is a man younger than 45 who received the YFV17D yellow fever vaccine. The sequencing used CD4+ T cells sorted from PBMCs, collected 45 days after the yellow fever booster vaccination. The chain is built from TRBV9 and TRBJ2-3; no definite D call. Here the CDR3 DNA reads TGTGCCAGCAGCCCGTCGCCCCAGGCTCGCACAGATACGCAGTATTTT. Its protein product is CASSPSPQARTDTQYF.